Listed below are T cell receptor beta chains from one sample, sequenced in a study of CD8+CD57+ T cells in acquired aplastic anemia. TCRdb passed the reads through MiXCR, listing each CDR3 protein once. The sample carries about 150,000 distinct CDR3 sequences, just over 50% recorded once. The sequenced sample consisted of sorted CD4+, CD8+, or CD8+CD57+ T cells (not recorded which) from PBMCs. The receptors originated from a human donor with aplastic anemia. Both conserved end residues are part of each CDR3. Each record gives: J gene, V gene, D gene, clone size, CDR3 DNA, CDR3 protein. A D gene is named only where the DNA matches it firmly. The size entry is marked missing in some rows and otherwise reads once, few, many or a size class.

J: TRBJ2-6; V: TRBV10-3; D: NA; size: many; DNA: TGTGCCATCAGTGAGTCGGGGGCTGGGGCCAACGTCCTGACTTTC; CDR3: CAISESGAGANVLTF
J: TRBJ2-7; V: TRBV29-1; D: NA; size: many; DNA: TGCAGCGTTGCCCAGAACGAGCAGTACTTC; CDR3: CSVAQNEQYF
J: TRBJ1-1; V: TRBV5-1; D: NA; size: NA; DNA: TGCGCCAGCAGCTTGATTTCGTGGAACACTGAAGCTTTCTTT; CDR3: CASSLISWNTEAFF
J: TRBJ2-6; V: TRBV7-9; D: NA; size: many; DNA: TGTGCCAGCAGCTCCTATAAGGCGAGCTCTGGGGCCAACGTCCTGACTTTC; CDR3: CASSSYKASSGANVLTF
J: TRBJ1-2; V: TRBV25-1; D: NA; size: NA; DNA: TGTGCCAGCAGTGCCCAAAGAGGAGGGGATGGCTACACCTTC; CDR3: CASSAQRGGDGYTF
J: TRBJ2-1; V: TRBV2; D: TRBD1; size: NA; DNA: TGTGCCAGCACAACCGGGACAGGGGGCAATGAGCAGTTCTTC; CDR3: CASTTGTGGNEQFF
J: TRBJ2-3; V: TRBV10-3; D: NA; size: once; DNA: TGTGCCATCGGGGGGGGGCAGAGAGATACGCAGTATTTT; CDR3: CAIGGGQRDTQYF
J: TRBJ2-5; V: TRBV29-1; D: NA; size: many; DNA: TGCAGCGTCTCGAGCAGGATAGAGACCCAGTACTTC; CDR3: CSVSSRIETQYF
J: TRBJ1-6; V: TRBV25-1; D: NA; size: once; DNA: NA; CDR3: CACSARPLGRDVQPLHF
J: TRBJ2-7; V: TRBV10-3; D: NA; size: NA; DNA: TGTGCCATCAGACACGAGACCTACGAGCAGTACTTC; CDR3: CAIRHETYEQYF
J: TRBJ2-5; V: TRBV15; D: TRBD2; size: few; DNA: TGTGCCACCAGCAGAGACCGGGGACTAGCGGGTCTTGAGACCCAGTACTTC; CDR3: CATSRDRGLAGLETQYF
J: TRBJ1-2; V: TRBV7-4; D: TRBD1; size: once; DNA: TGTGCCAGCAGGGGGGACAGCACCGGCTACACCTTC; CDR3: CASRGDSTGYTF
J: TRBJ2-3; V: TRBV29-1; D: TRBD2; size: many; DNA: TGCAGCGCTGCGGGGGGGCTTCTTGATACGCAGTATTTT; CDR3: CSAAGGLLDTQYF
J: TRBJ1-4; V: TRBV12-3/TRBV12-4; D: NA; size: many; DNA: TGTGCCAGCCAGTGGGACACGGGTGAAAAACTGTTTTTT; CDR3: CASQWDTGEKLFF
J: TRBJ1-2; V: TRBV15; D: TRBD1; size: many; DNA: TGTGCCACCAGCAGAGATCGGGGCAGGGGGCGATTTGGCTACACCTTC; CDR3: CATSRDRGRGRFGYTF
J: TRBJ2-7; V: TRBV2; D: NA; size: few; DNA: TGTGCCAGCAGTGACAGTAGGAGGGGCGAGCAGTACTTC; CDR3: CASSDSRRGEQYF
J: TRBJ2-5; V: TRBV20-1; D: TRBD2; size: NA; DNA: TGCAGTGCTAGACTAGCGGGGAATCAAGAGACCCAGTACTTC; CDR3: CSARLAGNQETQYF
J: TRBJ2-7; V: TRBV7-6; D: NA; size: NA; DNA: TGTGCCAGCAGTTCCTTGGGCGGGGAGCGGTACGAGCAGTACTTC; CDR3: CASSSLGGERYEQYF
J: TRBJ2-1; V: TRBV11-2; D: TRBD1; size: NA; DNA: TGTGCCAGCAGCTGGACAGGGGACGCCTACAATGAGCAGTTCTTC; CDR3: CASSWTGDAYNEQFF
J: TRBJ2-2; V: TRBV2; D: NA; size: NA; DNA: TGTGCCAGCACCACCATAGACAGAGGGGAGCTGTTTTTT; CDR3: CASTTIDRGELFF
J: TRBJ2-1; V: TRBV5-4; D: NA; size: NA; DNA: TGTGCCAGCAGCACGACGCGGGCCTATGAGCAGTTCTTC; CDR3: CASSTTRAYEQFF
J: TRBJ1-2; V: TRBV2; D: NA; size: many; DNA: TGTGCCAGCAGTGAACTGGGGGGGCGGCGAGCTAACTATGGCTACACCTTC; CDR3: CASSELGGRRANYGYTF